The entry below gives a single T cell receptor beta chain sequence along with its context. Its binding antigen is unknown. The library was generated by 5' RACE. Each TCR library was prepared from about 4,000 ng of total RNA. For each sample, cDNA was synthesized in eight separate reactions using SMARTScribe reverse transcriptase. During cDNA synthesis, template switching was used to introduce unique molecular identifiers that contained a 6-nucleotide sample barcode. TCRalpha and TCRbeta cDNA was amplified in two nested PCRs of about 17 and 10 cycles, and bead purification was carried out after each PCR. Before amplification, the cDNA was treated with uracil DNA-glycosylase and purified using the QIAquick PCR purification kit. In the second PCR, Illumina TruSeq-compatible adapters and sample-specific barcodes were added. TapeStation and Qubit were used to check library quality and concentration, and 5 to 6.5 ng of each library was pooled. Pooled libraries were sequenced on an Illumina HiSeq2500 single-index Rapid Run with 2 x 100 bp reads and custom sequencing primers. The authors' analysis ran thus. UMI-based consensus assembly with MiGEC version 1.2.6 was used to correct PCR and sequencing errors. MiXCR version 2.1.1 handled V(D)J alignment, clonotype assembly and CDR3 extraction. To normalise gene usage, clonotype sharing and MAIT/NKT TCR abundance, the analysis used the top 1000, 10 000 and 20 000 clonotypes per sample. After downsampling to 27 000 UMIs, diversity was calculated as the inverse Simpson index using the vegan R package. Paired Mann-Whitney U tests were applied to discordant twin pairs, and Benjamini-Hochberg correction was used for multiple testing. TCRdb reprocessed the sequencing reads and holds a single record per CDR3 protein sequence, with no DNA. The V and J calls were determined by TCRdb, not by the authors. The sample's table lists a count of about 210,000 distinct CDR3 sequences. The top ten clonotypes cover roughly 1.7% of the sample.

This sample stems from a study of monozygotic twins with inflammatory bowel disease (dated by TCRdb to between 2017 and 2020). In the study overall: The complete study included approximately 28 monozygotic twin pairs: 19 IBD-discordant Danish pairs and nine German pairs, of which four were IBD-concordant and five were IBD-discordant. The search for disease-associated traits relied mainly on comparing IBD patients with their genetically identical healthy co-twins within discordant pairs. Each individual had, on average, about 151 000 unique TCRalpha sequences and 181 000 unique TCRbeta sequences available for analysis. Study-wide findings and limitations: No single strong signal or clonotype linked to IBD turned up in the results, so the idea that one exists was not supported. Different T cell subtypes could not be distinguished in the analysis. Compared with healthy twins, IBD patients shared fewer clonotypes with other individuals, and the difference was most pronounced in patients with signs of disease activity. Measured by the inverse Simpson index, TCRbeta repertoire diversity was lower in IBD patients than in their healthy co-twins. Concordant and discordant twins showed no difference in repertoire similarity, possibly because of limited statistical power. Because patients received different immunosuppressive treatments, the repertoires may have picked up extra background noise and variability between individuals.

From each donor, an approximately 2.5 ml peripheral blood sample was drawn into PAXgene tubes and stored at -80 degrees C. Without T cell sorting, total RNA was isolated from whole blood using the PAXgene blood miRNA kit on an automated QIAcube. Peripheral blood from monozygotic twin pairs concordant or discordant for inflammatory bowel disease was subjected to deep TCRalpha and TCRbeta repertoire profiling with unique molecular barcoding. Smoking habits were recorded for all twin pairs, and individuals were classified as current, former or never smokers. The source is a human donor with ulcerative colitis or Crohn's disease, or a healthy co-twin of an affected twin (not recorded which). Sequencing was performed on blood.

For the CDR3, the sequence is CASSPVQGASGSPLHF. The rearranged segments are TRBV19 and TRBJ1-6; without DNA, the TCRdb call of TRBD1 cannot be checked. The CDR3 holds 16 amino acids from the cysteine to the phenylalanine. No DNA has been recorded. Taken from the germline V gene (reference sequence), the CDR1 and CDR2 loops are LNHDA and SQIVND.